Shown below are 30 T cell receptor beta chains from a single sample sequenced in a study of blood T cell repertoires in COVID-19. Clones were sequenced by immunoSEQ multiplex PCR, and TCRdb holds only the in-frame ones, with some missing. Here the sample spans fewer than 200,000 clones, roughly 79% being singletons. Input material: peripheral blood. The source of these receptors is a woman of 80 years or more with COVID-19, enrolled during active disease.

The V gene is TRBV19, the J gene TRBJ2-1, with TRBD2 matching 12 bases. With 4 bases clipped from V and 11 bases from J, the junction kept 6 bases outside the gene matches. Germline CDR1 reads LNHDA; CDR2 reads SQIVND (reference sequence). The CDR3 runs 14 residues. The chain's CDR3 is CASSTRGLAGQQFF. The CDR3 DNA reads TGTGCCAGTAGTACCCGGGGACTAGCGGGCCAGCAGTTCTTC.

A single count supports this clone. The chain combines TRBV2 with TRBJ1-1; TRBD1 matches at 8 bases. Germline-derived CDR1 and CDR2 are SNHLY and FYNNEI. The CDR3 loop spans 15 amino acids. V lost 6 bases and J lost 0; bases outside the gene matches: 6. The CDR3 DNA follows: TGTGCCAGCAGGGCGACAGGGGATATGAACACTGAAGCTTTCTTT. Its protein is CASRATGDMNTEAFF.

The rearrangement joins TRBV11-2 to TRBJ2-3, with 10 bases fitting TRBD2. In germline, CDR1 is SGHAT, CDR2 FQNNGV. V was pared by 0 bases and J by 3 bases, with 6 bases of the junction left unmatched. The CDR3 totals 17 residues. Written as DNA, the CDR3 is TGTGCCAGCAGCTTAGATGCTAGCGGGAGTCTGACAGATACGCAGTATTTT. This encodes CASSLDASGSLTDTQYF.

V gene TRBV7-8 combines with J gene TRBJ2-7, with TRBD1 matching 7 bases. The germline V gene has CDR1 SGHVS and CDR2 FQNEAQ. The CDR3 runs 13 residues. V was pared by 5 bases and J by 3 bases, with 4 bases of the junction left unmatched. The CDR3 DNA reads TGTGCCAGCAGCGTTTCAGGGGGCTACGAGCAGTACTTC. Protein: CASSVSGGYEQYF.

This clone showed up just once. This CDR3 reads CASSLGRGDYGYTF. The CDR3 coding sequence is TGTGCCAGCAGTTTGGGTCGGGGGGACTATGGCTACACCTTC. The rearrangement joins TRBV7-2 to TRBJ1-2, with D perhaps matching TRBD1 (5 bases). Trimming left V 6 bases short and J 3 bases short, with 14 bases between. CDR3 length equals 14 residues. Germline lookup yields CDR1 SGHTA and CDR2 FQGNSA. The full variable domain, in which reference TRBV7-2 and TRBJ1-2 provide the parts outside the CDR3, is GAGVSQSPSNKVTEKGKDVELRCDPISGHTALYWYRQSLGQGLEFLIYFQGNSAPDKSGLPSDRFSAERTGGSVSTLTIQRTQQEDSAVYLCASSLGRGDYGYTFGSGTRLTVV.

This clone was detected only once. The V and J genes are TRBV2 and TRBJ1-4, with D possibly matching TRBD1 (5 bases). The CDR3 totals 13 residues. V lost 7 bases to trimming and J lost 7 bases, with 13 bases between them. Germline CDR1 SNHLY, CDR2 FYNNEI. This CDR3 is CASNQGGAEKLFF. The CDR3, as DNA: TGTGCCAGCAATCAGGGAGGAGCTGAAAAACTGTTTTTT.

The chain is built from TRBV4-2 and TRBJ2-6, with TRBD2 matching over 11 bases. V lost 1 base, J lost 4 bases, and 3 bases stayed unmatched. The CDR3 has 17 residues. Germline CDR1 LGHNA, CDR2 YNFKEQ. CDR3 residues: CASSQVLAGAGANVLTF. The CDR3 coding sequence is TGTGCCAGCAGCCAAGTACTAGCGGGGGCGGGGGCCAACGTCCTGACTTTC.

The J gene is TRBJ1-1, the V gene TRBV28; 10 nucleotides line up with TRBD1. Per the germline V gene, CDR1 is MDHEN and CDR2 is SYDVKM. The CDR3 loop spans 15 amino acids. The trim removed 6 bases at V and 5 bases at J, leaving 9 bases unmatched. The CDR3 loop reads CASRRDRGYDTEAFF. CDR3 nucleotides: TGTGCCAGCAGGCGGGACAGGGGTTATGATACTGAAGCTTTCTTT.

This clone was counted a single time. The genes are TRBV19 and TRBJ1-2; 8 bases agree with TRBD1. V shed 6 bases and J 5 bases; nucleotides not matched to a gene: 5. Germline V lookup: CDR1 LNHDA, CDR2 SQIVND (reference sequence). This CDR3 is built from 13 residues. In DNA form, the CDR3 reads TGTGCCAGTAGGGGACAGGCCCCATATGGCTACACCTTC. This codes for CASRGQAPYGYTF.

The V call is TRBV5-1, the J call TRBJ1-2; possibly TRBD1 for D (6 bases). Per germline, CDR1 SGHRS and CDR2 YFSETQ. The CDR3 has 17 amino acids. V shed 4 bases and J shed 3 bases, with 22 bases lying between them. This chain's CDR3 is CASSPLTGTHRDYGYTF. The CDR3 region has the DNA TGCGCCAGCAGCCCACTCACGGGCACACACAGGGACTATGGCTACACCTTC.

V gene TRBV7-9 combines with J gene TRBJ1-5, with D unresolved. The CDR3 runs 12 residues. Deletions cut 5 bases from V and 7 bases from J, with 9 bases between. The germline CDR1 and CDR2 sequences are SEHNR and FQNEAQ (reference sequence). CDR3 sequence: CASSAESQPQHF. CDR3 coding DNA: TGTGCCAGCAGCGCGGAATCCCAGCCCCAGCATTTT.

This chain links TRBV7-9 with TRBJ1-2; no clear D. In germline, CDR1 is SEHNR, CDR2 FQNEAQ (reference sequence). The CDR3 spans 17 residues. V gave up 1 base and J gave up 3 bases, with 18 bases separating them. DNA of the CDR3: TGTGCCAGCAGCTTAGTAGTGAGTCTTTCTCTGGACTATGGCTACACCTTC. This gives the protein CASSLVVSLSLDYGYTF.

There are a few counts of this clone. The chain uses TRBV4-2 and TRBJ1-1; D is perhaps TRBD1 (6 bases). Trimming pared 4 bases from V and 3 bases from J, leaving 12 bases between. CDR1 is LGHNA, CDR2 YNFKEQ, per germline. The CDR3 runs 14 residues. As DNA, the CDR3 is TGTGCCAGCAGCCCCCGAGGGGGAGACACTGAAGCTTTCTTT. Amino acid sequence: CASSPRGGDTEAFF.

The chain couples TRBV15 to TRBJ2-1; 7 positions agree with TRBD1. The CDR3 has 14 residues. Germline CDR1 is LNHNV and CDR2 is YYDKDF (reference sequence). Losses at the gene ends were 9 bases for V and 4 bases for J; bases not matched to a gene: 9. CDR3 DNA sequence: TGTGCCACTTCGGGACAGACAATTTACAATGAGCAGTTCTTC. As protein: CATSGQTIYNEQFF.

This chain connects TRBV18 to TRBJ2-7; 9 positions agree with TRBD1. Unmatched junction bases numbered 7, after V lost 0 bases and J lost 4 bases. Germline V gene sequence: CDR1 KGHSH, CDR2 LQKENI. The CDR3 spans 16 residues. CDR3 bases: TGTGCCAGCTCACCACCGGTTAAGGGACAGGGTTACGAGCAGTACTTC. As protein: CASSPPVKGQGYEQYF.

The chain joins TRBV10-3 to TRBJ2-3; D perhaps matches TRBD2 (7 bases). This CDR3 is 14 amino acids long. Germline CDR1 reads ENHRY; CDR2 reads SYGVKD. V dropped 8 bases and J dropped 6 bases, with 18 bases sitting between them. The CDR3 nucleotides read TGTGCCATCGCGGAGGGGGGAGGGAGCGATACGCAGTATTTT. Protein: CAIAEGGGSDTQYF.

The chain has TRBV2 and TRBJ2-1; 7 bases align to TRBD1. V gave up 6 bases and J gave up 11 bases; unmatched junction bases: 4. CDR3 length: 11 residues. Germline V gives CDR1 SNHLY, CDR2 FYNNEI. The DNA of the CDR3 is TGTGCCAGCAGCCAACAGGGGAAGCAGTTCTTC. This gives the protein CASSQQGKQFF.

V gene TRBV28 combines with J gene TRBJ2-5; 9 bases are shared with TRBD2. The CDR3 totals 16 residues. The germline V gene has CDR1 MDHEN and CDR2 SYDVKM. Losses at the gene ends were 4 bases for V and 4 bases for J; bases not matched to a gene: 10. CDR3 coding DNA: TGTGCCAGCAGTTCCATAGCGGGAGACGTGGGAGAGACCCAGTACTTC. Translating it yields CASSSIAGDVGETQYF.

The chain has TRBV11-3 and TRBJ2-5; D perhaps matches TRBD2 (6 bases). Trimming removed 3 bases from V and 5 bases from J, with 7 bases in between. In germline, CDR1 is SGHNT, CDR2 YENEEA. The CDR3 spans 12 residues. The DNA for the CDR3 is TGTGCCAGCAGCTTTGGGAGGGAGACCCAGTACTTC. It translates to CASSFGRETQYF.

This rearrangement joins TRBV5-6 to TRBJ1-6, with D hard to call. V lost 4 bases to trimming and J lost 12 bases, with 11 bases between them. In germline, CDR1 is SGHDT, CDR2 YYEEEE. The CDR3 is 12 amino acids. CDR3 sequence: CASSHPNGPLHF. The CDR3 DNA sequence: TGTGCCAGCAGCCACCCAAACGGACCCCTCCACTTT.

The chain links TRBV29-1 to TRBJ2-7; D may be TRBD2 (7 bases). The CDR3 spans 12 residues. The germline V gene encodes CDR1 SQVTM and CDR2 ANQGSEA. V was shortened by 4 bases and J by 5 bases, with 12 bases between the two germline ends. CDR3 loop: CSVVAGAHEQYF. The CDR3 nucleotides read TGCAGCGTTGTGGCGGGGGCCCACGAGCAGTACTTC.

The chain uses TRBV9 and TRBJ2-1; the D gene is possibly TRBD2 (6 bases). CDR3 length: 11 residues. V lost 7 bases and J lost 4, with 6 bases in between. Per the germline V gene, CDR1 is SGDLS and CDR2 is YYNGEE. CDR3 in DNA: TGTGCCAGCGGGAGGTACAATGAGCAGTTCTTC. It codes for CASGRYNEQFF.

The chain recombines TRBV9 with TRBJ2-7, with TRBD1 matching over 9 bases. Germline CDR1 is SGDLS and CDR2 is YYNGEE. After removal of 0 bases from V and 4 bases from J, the junction contained 2 bases not matched to a gene. The length of the CDR3 is 14 residues. CDR3 nucleotide sequence: TGTGCCAGCAGCGTAGCGGACAGGGGTTACGAGCAGTACTTC. Translated: CASSVADRGYEQYF. Combining the CDR3 with reference TRBV9 and TRBJ2-7 gives the whole variable domain DSGVTQTPKHLITATGQRVTLRCSPRSGDLSVYWYQQSLDQGLQFLIQYYNGEERAKGNILERFSAQQFPDLHSELNLSSLELGDSALYFCASSVADRGYEQYFGPGTRLTVT.

This clone was seen only a few times. V gene TRBV7-2 combines with J gene TRBJ2-3; 11 bases line up with TRBD2. V lost 5 bases and J lost 2; bases outside the gene matches: 3. CDR1 SGHTA and CDR2 FQGNSA come from the germline V gene. CDR3 length: 15 residues. The CDR3 DNA is TGTGCCAGCAGCGCTAGCGGGGGGCTCACAGATACGCAGTATTTT. Amino acids: CASSASGGLTDTQYF.

The genes are TRBV7-9 and TRBJ2-7; 8 bases line up with TRBD2. Germline V gene lookup returns CDR1 SEHNR and CDR2 FQNEAQ (reference sequence). Trimming removed 3 bases from V and 3 bases from J; junction bases left unmatched: 7. CDR3 size: 15 residues. CDR3 in DNA: TGTGCCAGCAGCTTCGTGGGACTAGGAGACTACGAGCAGTACTTC. Its translation: CASSFVGLGDYEQYF.

In the case of this clone: The junction and the germline gene differ at one end; a read error may be behind it. The chain carries TRBV6-5 and TRBJ2-7; the match to TRBD2 covers 9 bases. Germline-derived CDR1 and CDR2 are MNHEY and SVGAGI. The CDR3 consists of 15 residues. CDR3 coding DNA: TGTGCCAGCAGATACTCTAGCGGGGTGGCCTACGAGCAGTACTTC. Its translation is CASRYSSGVAYEQYF.

This clone was seen a single time. This chain connects TRBV16 to TRBJ1-2; D not certain. Germline V gene lookup returns CDR1 KGHSY and CDR2 FQNENV. This CDR3 is built from 14 residues. The V end was cut by 4 bases, the J end by 6 bases, with 15 bases between. The CDR3 is CASSPPFRVDGYTF. In DNA, the CDR3 is TGTGCCAGCAGCCCCCCCTTTCGGGTGGATGGCTACACCTTC.

The rearrangement links TRBV27 to TRBJ2-1, with D perhaps TRBD2 (6 bases). The CDR3 totals 16 residues. V gave up 2 bases and J gave up 0 bases, with 11 bases separating them. Germline V gene data show CDR1 as MNHEY and CDR2 as SMNVEV (reference sequence). DNA for the CDR3: TGTGCCAGCAGTTTAGTAGCGGAGAGCTCCTACAATGAGCAGTTCTTC. As protein: CASSLVAESSYNEQFF.

The chain recombines TRBV4-1 with TRBJ2-3; 10 nucleotides line up with TRBD2. The V gene's germline CDR1 is MGHRA and CDR2 YSYEKL. With V trimmed by 1 base and J by 1 base, 14 bases remained unmatched. This CDR3 region has 20 residues. The CDR3 nucleotides read TGCGCCAGCAGCCAAGTTTTCGGACTAGCGGTTTTTGGCCGCACAGATACGCAGTATTTT. Protein sequence: CASSQVFGLAVFGRTDTQYF.

V and J are TRBV3-1 (or the pseudogene TRBV3-2) and TRBJ1-2, with TRBD1 as a possible D gene (5 bases). This CDR3 contains 14 residues. Germline-derived CDR1 and CDR2 are LGHDT and YNNKEL (reference sequence). The V end lost 3 bases, the J end lost 2 bases, and 10 bases lay between the germline ends. CDR3 DNA: TGTGCCAGCAGCCAGGGACTCCAAAACTATGGCTACACCTTC. Translated, it gives CASSQGLQNYGYTF.